This TCR beta chain comes out of a study of blood T cell repertoires in COVID-19. Whole-study context: Samples representing acute and convalescent COVID-19 were sourced from the United States, Italy and Spain. Sample material is recorded as cDNA or gDNA derived from T cells, B-cell-depleted T cells, or PBMCs.

The protocol was immunoSEQ multiplex PCR, while the TCRdb copy is restricted to in-frame clones and leaves out a portion. The sample gives about 150,000 clones, roughly 77% of which show up once; 5% is in the top ten. The V gene lost 4 bases and the J gene lost 5 bases, with 9 bases spanning the gap. The CDR3 totals 12 residues. Germline assignment: CDR1 SGHDT and CDR2 YYEEEE. The TCR comes from a woman aged 70-85 years with COVID-19, enrolled during active disease. The source material was peripheral blood. The chain combines TRBV5-6 with TRBJ2-5, with a weak D call TRBD2 (5 bases). The CDR3 spells CASSIRRETQYF. The CDR3 nucleotides read TGTGCCAGCAGCATAAGGAGGGAGACCCAGTACTTC. The full variable domain, its missing parts supplied by reference TRBV5-6 and TRBJ2-5, is DAGVTQSPTHLIKTRGQQVTLRCSPKSGHDTVSWYQQALGQGPQFIFQYYEEEERQRGNFPDRFSGHQFPNYSSELNVNALLLGDSALYLCASSIRRETQYFGPGTRLLVL.